This T cell receptor beta chain was recovered during a study of cytomegalovirus exposure and HLA in healthy donors. This CDR3 is built from 15 residues. The germline V gene encodes CDR1 MGHRA and CDR2 YSYEKL. The junction had 5 bases not matched to a gene; V was cut back by 0 bases and J by 5 bases. The study ran its PCR with 60 Vbeta and 13 Jbeta primers. Method: immunoSEQ multiplex PCR; TCRdb's copy keeps in-frame clones and lacks some. Seen here are around 75,000 clones, around three quarters observed once, and the top ten hold about 3.5%. The rearrangement links TRBV4-1 to TRBJ1-2; 8 bases are shared with TRBD1. The clonotype was recovered from a man aged 40-55 years in good health and CMV-seronegative. The sequenced sample consisted of PBMCs. The CDR3 reads CASSQDPGQGYGYTF. DNA of the CDR3: TGCGCCAGCAGCCAAGACCCCGGACAGGGTTATGGCTACACCTTC.